The 19 T cell receptor beta chains given below trace back to one sample, sequenced in a study of control samples from healthy donors and cancer patients. Only in-frame clones appear in the TCRdb table, and some are missing; sequencing was by immunoSEQ multiplex PCR. Here the sample spans about 100,000 clones, over 75% being singletons. Sequenced input: blood. Receptors were obtained from a woman aged 45-59 years in good health.

The chain links TRBV30 to TRBJ2-5; D is possibly TRBD2 (5 bases). Trimming stripped 4 bases from V and 5 bases from J, with 11 bases between. The germline gives CDR1 GTSNPN, CDR2 SVGIG (reference sequence). The CDR3 extends over 12 amino acids. The CDR3 DNA follows: TGTGCCTGGACCCTAACGGGGGAGACCCAGTACTTC. Encoded protein: CAWTLTGETQYF. Together with reference TRBV30 and TRBJ2-5, the CDR3 gives the full variable domain: SQTIHQWPATLVQPVGSPLSLECTVEGTSNPNLYWYRQAAGRGLQLLFYSVGIGQISSEVPQNLSASRPQDRQFILSSKKLLLSDSGFYLCAWTLTGETQYFGPGTRLLVL.

The chain links TRBV13 to TRBJ2-7, with D possibly matching TRBD1 (6 bases). The germline CDR1 and CDR2 sequences are PRHDT and FYEKMQ (reference sequence). The germline V and J ends were trimmed by 5 bases and 4 bases, with 21 bases remaining between them. The CDR3 length is 16 residues. CDR3 nucleotides: TGTGCCAGCAGCCGCACGACCCTGGACAGACTATACGAGCAGTACTTC. Translation: CASSRTTLDRLYEQYF.

This sequence joins TRBV11-2 and TRBJ2-7, with D uncertain. V was trimmed by 1 base and J by 3 bases, leaving 10 bases between them. This CDR3 region has 14 residues. Germline loops: CDR1 SGHAT, CDR2 FQNNGV. In nucleotides, the CDR3 is TGTGCCAGCAGCTTAGGCATAGATCTCTACGAGCAGTACTTC. It translates to CASSLGIDLYEQYF.

V is TRBV7-6 and J is TRBJ2-1; 7 positions agree with TRBD1. Unmatched junction bases numbered 4, after V lost 5 bases and J lost 0 bases. The CDR3 runs to 15 residues. Per the germline V gene, CDR1 is SGHVS and CDR2 is FNYEAQ. The CDR3 sequence: CASSARQGSYNEQFF. CDR3 nucleotides: TGTGCCAGCAGCGCCCGACAGGGCTCCTACAATGAGCAGTTCTTC.

The chain carries TRBV14 and TRBJ2-1; 15 bases map to TRBD2. This CDR3 comprises 21 residues. Losses at the gene ends were 1 base for V and 8 bases for J; bases not matched to a gene: 18. Looked up from germline, CDR1 is SGHDN and CDR2 is FVKESK. CDR3 region: CASSQGSGTSGGPVVLDEQFF. In nucleotides, the CDR3 is TGTGCCAGCAGCCAAGGATCGGGGACTAGCGGGGGGCCCGTGGTTTTGGATGAGCAGTTCTTC.

V and J are TRBV7-2 and TRBJ1-2; D may be TRBD1 (6 bases). This CDR3 comprises 13 residues. V lost 5 bases and J lost 4, with 11 bases in between. Germline assignment: CDR1 SGHTA and CDR2 FQGNSA. The CDR3 DNA is TGTGCCAGCAGCGCCCAGGGGCTCTATGGCTACACCTTC. It codes for CASSAQGLYGYTF. The full variable domain, with the rest looked up from reference TRBV7-2 and TRBJ1-2, is GAGVSQSPSNKVTEKGKDVELRCDPISGHTALYWYRQSLGQGLEFLIYFQGNSAPDKSGLPSDRFSAERTGGSVSTLTIQRTQQEDSAVYLCASSAQGLYGYTFGSGTRLTVV.

The V and J genes are TRBV10-3 and TRBJ2-3; no firm D call. The V end lost 2 bases, the J end lost 4 bases, and 7 bases lay between the germline ends. CDR3 length equals 13 residues. Germline V lookup: CDR1 ENHRY, CDR2 SYGVKD. The CDR3 protein is CAISEPAPDTQYF. CDR3 DNA sequence: TGTGCCATCAGTGAGCCCGCCCCAGATACGCAGTATTTT.

V gene TRBV27 combines with J gene TRBJ1-1, with TRBD1 matching 9 bases. The germline V gene encodes CDR1 MNHEY and CDR2 SMNVEV (reference sequence). Trimming cost V 7 bases and J 4 bases; bases outside gene matches: 10. This CDR3 has 15 amino acids. CDR3 sequence: CASTVSGTGPTEAFF. The DNA for the CDR3 is TGTGCCAGCACCGTATCTGGGACAGGGCCCACTGAAGCTTTCTTT.

The chain couples TRBV7-3 to TRBJ2-5, with D maybe TRBD2 (5 bases). The CDR3 runs 14 residues. Trimming took off 2 bases at V and 2 bases at J, with 9 bases between the two ends. CDR1 and CDR2 from the germline V gene are SGHTA and FQGTGA. CDR3 bases: TGTGCCAGCAGCTTATACGGAGGACAAGAGACCCAGTACTTC. This encodes CASSLYGGQETQYF.

The genes are TRBV19 and TRBJ2-2; no firm D call. V was clipped by 5 bases and J by 8 bases, with 3 bases between them. This CDR3 is 10 amino acids long. Germline CDR1 reads LNHDA; CDR2 reads SQIVND (reference sequence). CDR3 in DNA: TGTGCCAGTAGTTCTGGGGAGCTGTTTTTT. Translation gives CASSSGELFF.

This chain joins TRBV24-1 and TRBJ2-5; D is perhaps TRBD1 (5 bases). Germline CDR1 and CDR2: KGHDR and SFDVKD. This CDR3 is built from 13 residues. V was cut by 6 bases and J by 2 bases, with 9 bases left in between. The CDR3 coding sequence is TGTGCCACCAGTACAGGTTATCAAGAGACCCAGTACTTC. This codes for CATSTGYQETQYF.

The chain employs TRBV11-2 and TRBJ2-2; weak D call: TRBD1 (6 bases). The V end lost 5 bases, the J end lost 6 bases, and 7 bases lay between the germline ends. This CDR3 has 12 residues. Germline values: CDR1 SGHAT, CDR2 FQNNGV. CDR3 coding DNA: TGTGCCAGCAGCCCAGGGGCCGGGGAGCTGTTTTTT. It is translated as CASSPGAGELFF.

The rearrangement links TRBV30 to TRBJ1-4; D is possibly TRBD1 (6 bases). The CDR3 totals 15 residues. V was trimmed by 3 bases and J by 7 bases, leaving 18 bases between them. The germline gives CDR1 GTSNPN, CDR2 SVGIG (reference sequence). As DNA, the CDR3 is TGTGCCTGGAGCGAAGACCAGGGGTCGGGTGAAAAACTGTTTTTT. Protein sequence: CAWSEDQGSGEKLFF.

This chain joins TRBV19 and TRBJ1-2, with D uncertain. The V gene lost 3 bases and the J gene lost 8 bases, with 13 bases spanning the gap. The germline V gene has CDR1 LNHDA and CDR2 SQIVND (reference sequence). The CDR3 contains 13 residues. The CDR3 coding sequence is TGTGCCAGTAGTATTTTACAAGGCGCCGGCTACACCTTC. This codes for CASSILQGAGYTF.

This clone was recorded once. The chain joins TRBV9 to TRBJ2-3; D is perhaps TRBD1 or TRBD2 (5 bases each). From germline, CDR1 is SGDLS and CDR2 YYNGEE. The CDR3 contains 14 residues. With 3 bases removed from V and 2 bases from J, the gap between germline ends came to 10 bases. Here the CDR3 reads CASSAGRLTDTQYF. Written as DNA, the CDR3 is TGTGCCAGCAGCGCGGGACGACTCACAGATACGCAGTATTTT. Full variable domain (rest looked up from reference TRBV9 and TRBJ2-3): DSGVTQTPKHLITATGQRVTLRCSPRSGDLSVYWYQQSLDQGLQFLIQYYNGEERAKGNILERFSAQQFPDLHSELNLSSLELGDSALYFCASSAGRLTDTQYFGPGTRLTVL.

This chain links TRBV19 with TRBJ2-2, with D perhaps TRBD1 (6 bases). The CDR3 runs to 12 residues. Trimming took 10 bases from V and 4 from J, leaving 10 bases between them. Germline assignment: CDR1 LNHDA and CDR2 SQIVND (reference sequence). CDR3 in DNA: TGTGCCACCAGGGGACGCACCGGGGAGCTGTTTTTT. It translates to CATRGRTGELFF.

CDR3 amino acids: CASSFDFNQPQHF. In nucleotides, the CDR3 is TGTGCCAGCAGCTTTGATTTCAATCAGCCCCAGCATTTT. The chain carries TRBV5-4 and TRBJ1-5; D call uncertain. V shed 2 bases and J shed 3 bases, with 6 bases lying between them. Germline V CDR1 and CDR2: SGHNT, YYREEE (reference sequence). The CDR3 is 13 amino acids.

This chain joins TRBV27 and TRBJ2-7; D remains unclear. CDR1 and CDR2 (germline): MNHEY, SMNVEV (reference sequence). With 4 bases removed from V and 7 bases from J, the gap between germline ends came to 20 bases. The CDR3 loop spans 15 amino acids. CDR3 protein: CASSSATDPTGEQYF. As DNA, the CDR3 is TGTGCCAGCAGTTCGGCGACCGACCCAACCGGGGAGCAGTACTTC.

The V and J genes are TRBV4-3 and TRBJ2-3; TRBD2 agrees at 7 bases. The CDR3 covers 20 residues. V shed 0 bases and J 0 bases; nucleotides not matched to a gene: 15. Germline V gene data show CDR1 as LGHNA and CDR2 as YSLEER. The CDR3 spells CASSQEALLAWAGSTDTQYF. DNA of the CDR3: TGCGCCAGCAGCCAAGAGGCCCTACTAGCGTGGGCAGGCAGCACAGATACGCAGTATTTT.